Given below is one T cell receptor (beta chain) in context. The data derive from a study of shared clonotypes between healthy human individuals. CDR3 length: 17 amino acids. V gave up 5 bases and J gave up 1 base, with 17 bases separating them. Germline assignment: CDR1 SGHAT and CDR2 FQNNGV. The data were produced by immunoSEQ multiplex PCR, yet TCRdb's version contains in-frame clones alone and is incomplete. This sample has over 950,000 clones, with 70% to 80% found just once. This receptor was identified in a man between 18 and 29 years old in good health. Some clones in this sample may be carry-over from other donors' samples. The sample taken for sequencing was memory CD4+ T cells from PBMCs. As for subset: CD45RA-negative fraction. The chain employs TRBV11-2 and TRBJ2-2; tentative D call: TRBD2 (5 bases). CDR3 in amino acids: CASSPFRVGMNTGELFF. The CDR3 coding sequence is TGTGCCAGCAGCCCGTTCCGGGTCGGGATGAACACCGGGGAGCTGTTTTTT.